The 22 T cell receptor beta chains below come from one sample, sequenced in a study of radiotherapy plus CTLA-4 blockade in lung cancer. The assay was immunoSEQ multiplex PCR, and TCRdb's table has in-frame clones only and misses some. Here the sample spans 85,000 to 95,000 clones, around 84% being singletons. Sequencing used peripheral blood, obtained from a patient treated with radiotherapy plus ipilimumab. These receptors came from a human donor with non-small cell lung cancer that progressed on radiotherapy plus ipilimumab.

The chain combines TRBV28 with TRBJ2-1; TRBD2 might be the D (5 bases). Looked up from germline, CDR1 is MDHEN and CDR2 is SYDVKM. This CDR3 has 16 residues. Trimming removed 9 bases at V and 6 bases at J, with 24 bases between. The CDR3 DNA follows: TGTGCCAGTACAAGGGAGTCGTGGAGTCGGCGCAATGAGCAGTTCTTC. Its translation: CASTRESWSRRNEQFF.

The chain couples TRBV19 to TRBJ2-5, with D possibly being TRBD1 (7 bases). V gave up 0 bases and J gave up 5 bases, with 13 bases separating them. Per the germline V gene, CDR1 is LNHDA and CDR2 is SQIVND (reference sequence). This CDR3 contains 15 residues. This CDR3 is CASSIDPTGRETQYF. Written as DNA, the CDR3 is TGTGCCAGTAGTATAGACCCGACAGGGAGGGAGACCCAGTACTTC.

V gene TRBV29-1 combines with J gene TRBJ1-1; TRBD1 might be the D (6 bases). Germline V CDR1 and CDR2: SQVTM, ANQGSEA. This CDR3 has 14 residues. The V end lost 7 bases, the J end lost 4 bases, and 19 bases lay between the germline ends. CDR3 DNA: TGCAGCGCGAACAGCGCCAGGGGTGGCACTGAAGCTTTCTTT. This translates into CSANSARGGTEAFF.

In the case of this clone: The identical CDR3 is also encoded by other nucleotide sequences in the sample. V gene TRBV9 combines with J gene TRBJ1-2; 7 bases are a match to TRBD1. The CDR3 spans 16 residues. V trimming: 2 bases; J trimming: 7 bases; junction bases outside the gene matches: 14. Germline lookup yields CDR1 SGDLS and CDR2 YYNGEE. Here the CDR3 DNA reads TGTGCCAGCAGCGTTTCCTTCCCAGGGGGGGGGATTGGCTACACCTTC. As protein: CASSVSFPGGGIGYTF.

This rearrangement joins TRBV28 to TRBJ1-5, with D maybe TRBD1 (5 bases). Trimming took off 6 bases at V and 4 bases at J, with 13 bases between the two ends. The length of the CDR3 is 14 residues. Germline V gene lookup returns CDR1 MDHEN and CDR2 SYDVKM. The CDR3 nucleotides are TGTGCCAGCAGCATGCCGGGACCAAATCAGCCCCAGCATTTT. It specifies CASSMPGPNQPQHF.

V gene TRBV6-1 combines with J gene TRBJ1-4, with D uncertain. Germline CDR1 MNHNS, CDR2 SASEGT. The ends were cut back, 2 bases at V and 1 base at J, with 5 bases in the middle. This CDR3 is built from 14 residues. The CDR3 sequence is CASSERITNEKLFF. As DNA, the CDR3 is TGTGCCAGCAGTGAAAGGATAACTAATGAAAAACTGTTTTTT.

The genes are TRBV7-2 and TRBJ1-5; TRBD1 agrees at 7 bases. Trimming took 1 base from V and 5 from J; bases not matched to a gene: 11. The germline V gene encodes CDR1 SGHTA and CDR2 FQGNSA. CDR3 length equals 17 residues. CDR3 coding DNA: TGTGCCAGCAGCTTAGAAGGGGGCAGGTCGAAGTATCAGCCCCAGCATTTT. Protein product: CASSLEGGRSKYQPQHF.

Points on this clone: The same CDR3 arises from other DNA sequences in this sample as well. The chain carries TRBV27 and TRBJ1-2; 8 bases are shared with TRBD1. The CDR3 extends over 15 amino acids. The germline V gene encodes CDR1 MNHEY and CDR2 SMNVEV (reference sequence). V dropped 4 bases and J dropped 4; count of bases not matched to a gene: 8. CDR3 residues: CASSSGTGQFYGYTF. CDR3 nucleotide sequence: TGTGCCAGCAGTTCTGGGACAGGACAATTCTATGGCTACACCTTC.

The chain has TRBV10-3 and TRBJ2-7; 8 positions agree with TRBD1. CDR3 length: 15 residues. CDR1 is ENHRY, CDR2 SYGVKD, per germline. With 2 bases clipped from V and 9 bases from J, the junction kept 12 bases outside the gene matches. CDR3 sequence (DNA): TGTGCCATCAGTGAGGGGAGACAGGGGACTCTGGCGCAGTACTTC. Amino acids: CAISEGRQGTLAQYF.

The chain couples TRBV5-1 to TRBJ1-3; possibly TRBD1 for D (5 bases). V dropped 0 bases and J dropped 4 bases, with 11 bases sitting between them. The CDR3 length is 15 residues. Germline-derived CDR1 and CDR2 are SGHRS and YFSETQ. CDR3 sequence: CASSLAPGNGNTIYF. The CDR3 DNA sequence: TGCGCCAGCAGCTTGGCCCCAGGGAACGGAAACACCATATATTTT.

The chain joins TRBV15 to TRBJ2-3; 11 bases map to TRBD2. Germline CDR1 reads LNHNV; CDR2 reads YYDKDF (reference sequence). With 0 bases clipped from V and 11 bases from J, the junction kept 13 bases outside the gene matches. The CDR3 length is 17 residues. The CDR3 loop reads CATSRDRPGLAVSKQYF. The DNA for the CDR3 is TGTGCCACCAGCAGAGATCGACCGGGACTAGCGGTCTCGAAGCAGTATTTT.

CDR3 residues: CASSEVAQYV. CDR3 coding DNA: TGTGCCAGCAGTGAAGTCGCGCAGTACGTC. V usage is TRBV2 and J usage is TRBJ2-7; no reliable D call. CDR1 and CDR2 (germline): SNHLY, FYNNEI. The CDR3 spans 10 residues. The V end was cut by 1 base, the J end by 9 bases, with 4 bases between.

This clone was detected once. The V call is TRBV23-1, the J call TRBJ1-1; D remains unclear. TRBV23-1 is marked as an open reading frame, function uncertain. CDR3 length: 14 residues. The V end lost 0 bases, the J end lost 1 base, and 6 bases lay between the germline ends. The CDR3 is CASSQSYGNTEAFF. CDR3 DNA sequence: TGCGCCAGCAGTCAATCTTACGGGAACACTGAAGCTTTCTTT.

The CDR3 region is CASRSGWEGEKLFF. The DNA for the CDR3 is TGTGCCAGCCGTTCAGGGTGGGAGGGGGAAAAACTGTTTTTT. This sequence joins TRBV6-5 and TRBJ1-4, with D possibly matching TRBD1 (5 bases). Germline V gene sequence: CDR1 MNHEY, CDR2 SVGAGI. There are 14 residues in the CDR3. With 8 bases removed from V and 8 bases from J, the gap between germline ends came to 18 bases.

The chain links TRBV5-1 to TRBJ2-6, with unresolved D. The CDR3 has 14 residues. Germline V lookup: CDR1 SGHRS, CDR2 YFSETQ. Trimming removed 6 bases from V and 3 bases from J, with 10 bases in between. This chain's CDR3 is CASKTAVGANVLTF. CDR3 coding DNA: TGCGCCAGCAAGACGGCTGTTGGGGCCAACGTCCTGACTTTC. The full variable domain, in which reference TRBV5-1 and TRBJ2-6 provide the parts outside the CDR3, is KAGVTQTPRYLIKTRGQQVTLSCSPISGHRSVSWYQQTPGQGLQFLFEYFSETQRNKGNFPGRFSGRQFSNSRSEMNVSTLELGDSALYLCASKTAVGANVLTFGAGSRLTVL.

The table lists this clone with a few counts. The chain is built from TRBV4-1 and TRBJ1-4; D is perhaps TRBD1 (5 bases). CDR1 and CDR2 from the germline V gene are MGHRA and YSYEKL. Trimming removed 4 bases at V and 4 bases at J, with 13 bases between. The CDR3 consists of 15 residues. Here the CDR3 reads CASSLYGAYNEKLFF. DNA for the CDR3: TGCGCCAGCAGCCTCTACGGGGCCTATAATGAAAAACTGTTTTTT.

This chain uses TRBV4-2 with TRBJ2-5, with 10 bases that match TRBD2. CDR1 LGHNA and CDR2 YNFKEQ come from the germline V gene. This CDR3 spans 16 amino acids. V dropped 0 bases and J dropped 3; count of bases not matched to a gene: 4. CDR3 nucleotide sequence: TGTGCCAGCAGCCAAGAAATTGGACTAGCGGAAGAGACCCAGTACTTC. It translates to CASSQEIGLAEETQYF.

The gene calls are TRBV6-4 and TRBJ2-7; the D gene is possibly TRBD2 (5 bases). From germline, CDR1 is MRHNA and CDR2 SNTAGT. Between the trimmed V and J ends, which lost 4 bases and 4 bases, there was a span of 11 bases. The CDR3 is 13 amino acids. The chain's CDR3 is CASSVRPGYEQYF. Here the CDR3 DNA reads TGTGCCAGCAGTGTGCGGCCGGGGTACGAGCAGTACTTC.

The V gene is TRBV6-6, the J gene TRBJ1-2; 10 bases align to TRBD1. CDR3 length: 15 residues. V was clipped by 5 bases and J by 1 base; unmatched bases: 4. Germline CDR1 MNHNY, CDR2 SVGAGI (reference sequence). In DNA, the CDR3 is TGTGCCAGCAGTGACGGGGACAGGGGTAACTATGGCTACACCTTC. Protein: CASSDGDRGNYGYTF.

This clone was counted only a few times. The rearrangement joins TRBV5-5 to TRBJ2-6; D is undetermined. The CDR3 length is 14 residues. V gave up 4 bases and J gave up 1 base, with 6 bases separating them. Germline CDR1 SGHKS, CDR2 YYEKEE (reference sequence). The DNA for the CDR3 is TGTGCCAGCAGCCCGCCGTCTGGGGCCAACGTCCTGACTTTC. It encodes CASSPPSGANVLTF.

The CDR3 DNA is TGTGCCAGCAGCCGGACAGGCCTTGGGGACACTGAAGCTTTCTTT. It encodes CASSRTGLGDTEAFF. The chain recombines TRBV5-6 with TRBJ1-1; 7 bases fit TRBD1. The CDR3 runs 15 residues. The trim removed 4 bases at V and 3 bases at J, leaving 9 bases unmatched. Germline V lookup: CDR1 SGHDT, CDR2 YYEEEE.

In this sample, this clone turned up once. V usage is TRBV2 and J usage is TRBJ2-5; D unresolved. This CDR3 comprises 13 residues. V lost 8 bases and J lost 5, with 15 bases in between. Germline-derived CDR1 and CDR2 are SNHLY and FYNNEI. CDR3 DNA: TGTGCCAGCTGCGGCCTAACTCTGGAGACCCAGTACTTC. Its protein is CASCGLTLETQYF.